Listed here is a single T cell receptor (beta chain). The germline CDR1 and CDR2 sequences are SGHNT and YYREEE (reference sequence). The CDR3 contains 16 residues. The trim removed 4 bases at V and 4 bases at J, leaving 13 bases unmatched. Every bit of the isolated RNA underwent reverse transcription, so sequencing read expressed TCRB transcripts. Profiled with immunoSEQ multiplex PCR; TCRdb holds only in-frame clones, not every one. The data hold hundreds of thousands of clones, with over 9.5% observed a single time. The data stem from a study of beta chain features in type 1 diabetes. The sequencing input was naive CD4+ T cells from blood. The J gene is TRBJ2-5, the V gene TRBV5-4, with TRBD2 identical over 7 bases. The TCR sequence derives from a man aged 18-30 years in good health. The DNA of the CDR3 is TGTGCCAGCAGCCTGAGGAGCGGGACGGGCGGAGAGACCCAGTACTTC. This translates into CASSLRSGTGGETQYF.